The rows below give T cell receptor beta chains drawn from one sample of a study of T-cell memory formation after mild COVID-19. Using its own MiXCR run on the 5' RACE reads, TCRdb lists one record per CDR3 protein. Of 350,000 to 500,000 distinct CDR3 sequences in the sample, more than 15% were seen once. The sample was PBMCs or a T cell subset sorted from them (not recorded which). The source is a man aged 18 to 29 who had mild COVID-19 (a few samples of this study predate the infection). Cell type and time point are not known. The CDR3 runs from the conserved cysteine through the conserved F or W. Each record gives: clone size, J gene, V gene, D gene, CDR3 protein, CDR3 DNA. The D gene is left open where the match is weak. Size tells how often a clone was seen (once, few, many) or the class of an expanded clone, and some rows leave it out.

>few|TRBJ2-7|TRBV5-1|.
CASSLQQIGSYEQYF
TGCGCCAGCAGCTTACAGCAAATTGGCTCCTACGAGCAGTACTTC
>many|TRBJ2-7|TRBV12-3/TRBV12-4|.
CASSFGGRRSEQYF
TGTGCCAGCAGTTTTGGGGGAAGGAGGTCCGAGCAGTACTTC
>few|TRBJ1-6|TRBV3-1|.
CASSHPPGPGISPLHF
TGTGCCAGCAGCCACCCCCCTGGGCCAGGGATTTCACCCCTCCACTTT
>few|TRBJ1-6|TRBV6-5|.
CASSYNRDSPLHF
TGTGCCAGCAGTTACAACAGGGATTCACCCCTCCACTTT
>few|TRBJ2-3|TRBV11-3|.
CASRPTSDTQYF
TGTGCCAGCCGCCCGACATCCGATACGCAGTATTTT
>many|TRBJ1-3|TRBV7-2|.
CASSFNSGNTIYF
TGTGCCAGCAGCTTTAATTCTGGAAACACCATATATTTT
>few|TRBJ1-2|TRBV6-2/TRBV6-3|TRBD1
CASRPGQGTGYTF
TGTGCCAGCAGGCCGGGACAGGGGACTGGCTACACCTTC
>.|TRBJ2-1|TRBV3-1|TRBD2
CASNKGTSATNEQFF
TGTGCCAGCAACAAGGGGACTAGCGCTACCAATGAGCAGTTCTTC
>.|TRBJ2-1|TRBV20-1|TRBD2
CSASRTSVGGSYNEQFF
TGCAGTGCTAGTCGGACTAGCGTAGGTGGTTCCTACAATGAGCAGTTCTTC
>few|TRBJ2-5|TRBV4-1|.
CASSQEIPAATQYF
TGCGCCAGCAGCCAAGAAATACCCGCGGCCACCCAGTACTTC
>.|TRBJ1-5|TRBV5-6|TRBD1
CASSLVAGGGQPQHF
TGTGCCAGCAGCTTGGTGGCAGGGGGCGGTCAGCCCCAGCATTTT
>few|TRBJ2-2|TRBV6-5|.
CASCAQGSGELFF
TGTGCCAGCTGCGCCCAGGGGTCCGGGGAGCTGTTTTTT
>many|TRBJ2-1|TRBV7-9|TRBD2
CASSLSLAGSYNEQFF
TGTGCCAGCAGCTTATCGCTAGCGGGGTCCTACAATGAGCAGTTCTTC
>.|TRBJ1-5|TRBV20-1|.
CSARGQINQPQHF
TGCAGTGCTAGAGGGCAGATCAATCAGCCCCAGCATTTT
>.|TRBJ1-3|TRBV5-6|.
CASSFPGGNTIYF
TGTGCCAGCAGCTTTCCGGGGGGAAACACCATATATTTT
>few|TRBJ2-5|TRBV9|TRBD2
CASSVVSSGQETQYF
TGTGCCAGCAGCGTAGTCTCTAGCGGGCAAGAGACCCAGTACTTC
>.|TRBJ2-5|TRBV7-2|TRBD2
CASSRGLAEETQYF
TGTGCCAGCAGCCGGGGACTAGCTGAGGAGACCCAGTACTTC
>few|TRBJ2-5|TRBV7-9|.
CASLPLGETQYF
TGTGCCAGCCTTCCGTTGGGGGAGACCCAGTACTTC
>few|TRBJ1-5|TRBV7-9|.
CASSLFAGADQPQHF
TGTGCCAGCAGCTTATTTGCAGGGGCCGATCAGCCCCAGCATTTT
>many|TRBJ1-4|TRBV6-6|.
CASSYLATNEKLFF
TGTGCCAGCAGTTACCTTGCAACTAATGAAAAACTGTTTTTT
>.|TRBJ1-1|TRBV6-1|TRBD1
CASWTGQMNTEAFF
TGTGCCAGCTGGACGGGACAGATGAACACTGAAGCTTTCTTT
>few|TRBJ2-1|TRBV5-1|.
CASSLPLGSSNEQFF
TGCGCCAGCAGCTTACCACTAGGATCGAGCAATGAGCAGTTCTTC
>.|TRBJ2-3|TRBV6-6|.
CASSYPTRRTTSTDTQYF
TGTGCCAGCAGTTACCCCACACGGAGAACAACTAGCACAGATACGCAGTATTTT
>.|TRBJ2-5|TRBV4-2|.
CASSHGTGGETQYF
TGTGCCAGCAGCCACGGGACTGGAGGAGAGACCCAGTACTTC
>few|TRBJ2-3|TRBV30|.
CAGARLDTQYF
TGTGCCGGGGCCCGGTTAGATACGCAGTATTTT
>few|TRBJ2-7|TRBV7-2|.
CASSWIAPGEQYF
TGTGCCAGCAGCTGGATAGCTCCCGGCGAGCAGTACTTC
>.|TRBJ2-1|TRBV7-2|.
CSSSSVGTRDEQFF
TGTTCCAGCAGCTCGGTCGGGACACGCGATGAGCAGTTCTTC
>few|TRBJ2-1|TRBV9|.
CASSLFQGRPSYNEQFF
TGTGCCAGCAGCCTATTCCAGGGGCGCCCCTCCTACAATGAGCAGTTCTTC
>few|TRBJ2-4|TRBV20-1|.
CSARDRVVAKNIQYF
TGCAGTGCTAGAGACAGGGTTGTAGCCAAAAACATTCAGTACTTC
>.|TRBJ1-2|TRBV24-1|.
CATSDLPGSYGYTF
TGTGCCACCAGTGATTTGCCAGGGAGCTATGGCTACACCTTC
>.|TRBJ1-1|TRBV7-3|.
CASSQGSGRASPEAFF
TGTGCCAGCAGCCAGGGTTCGGGCAGAGCGAGCCCTGAAGCTTTCTTT
>.|TRBJ2-2|TRBV6-1|.
CASTRSWSNTGELFF
TGTGCCAGCACTAGGTCGTGGAGCAACACCGGGGAGCTGTTTTTT
>.|TRBJ2-7|TRBV5-1|.
CASSLFQSYEQYF
TGCGCCAGCAGCTTGTTCCAGTCCTACGAGCAGTACTTC
>few|TRBJ2-1|TRBV7-2|TRBD2
CATTSGEDNEQFF
TGTGCCACCACTAGCGGTGAAGACAATGAGCAGTTCTTC
>few|TRBJ1-2|TRBV15|TRBD1
CATSPRQGWNGYTF
TGTGCCACCAGCCCGCGACAGGGTTGGAATGGCTACACCTTC
>few|TRBJ1-5|TRBV10-3|.
CAISESGGPQPQHF
TGTGCCATCAGTGAGTCTGGAGGGCCCCAGCCCCAGCATTTT
>.|TRBJ2-5|TRBV6-5|TRBD1
CASSYSGQVRGETQYF
TGTGCCAGCAGTTACTCGGGACAGGTCCGAGGGGAGACCCAGTACTTC
>few|TRBJ1-2|TRBV3-1|.
CASSQDLAGTGYTF
TGTGCCAGCAGCCAAGATCTTGCAGGGACTGGCTACACCTTC
>many|TRBJ2-5|TRBV20-1|.
CSARDPSLGVRETQYF
TGCAGTGCTAGAGATCCGTCGCTGGGGGTCCGGGAGACCCAGTACTTC
>.|TRBJ2-2|TRBV11-2|TRBD2
CASSSIGAGGRNTGELFF
TGTGCCAGCAGCTCGATTGGAGCGGGGGGCCGAAACACCGGGGAGCTGTTTTTT
>few|TRBJ2-1|TRBV27|.
CASSWGSVPQFF
TGTGCCAGCAGTTGGGGCTCTGTTCCTCAGTTCTTC
>few|TRBJ2-6|TRBV5-1|.
CASSRTIFSGANVLTF
TGCGCCAGCAGCCGGACAATTTTTTCTGGGGCCAACGTCCTGACTTTC
>few|TRBJ1-5|TRBV4-1|.
CASSQEVGHHNQPQHF
TGCGCCAGCAGCCAAGAAGTGGGACACCACAATCAGCCCCAGCATTTT
>.|TRBJ2-7|TRBV20-1|TRBD2
CSAPPLAGTYEQYF
TGCAGTGCTCCCCCACTAGCGGGGACCTACGAGCAGTACTTC
>few|TRBJ1-2|TRBV6-5|.
CASGSDAGLYGYTF
TGTGCCAGCGGTAGCGACGCGGGGCTTTATGGCTACACCTTC
>many|TRBJ2-3|TRBV12-3/TRBV12-4|.
CASSFLGDTQYF
TGTGCCAGCAGTTTTCTAGGAGATACGCAGTATTTT
>.|TRBJ1-4|TRBV29-1|.
CSAVTEPNEKLFF
TGCAGCGCTGTGACGGAGCCCAATGAAAAACTGTTTTTT
>few|TRBJ2-3|TRBV12-3/TRBV12-4|.
CASSLQAHRTDTQYF
TGTGCCAGCAGTTTGCAGGCACACCGCACAGATACGCAGTATTTT
>few|TRBJ2-3|TRBV6-8|TRBD1
CARGTGRSTDTQYF
TGTGCCAGGGGGACAGGGCGAAGCACAGATACGCAGTATTTT
>few|TRBJ1-4|TRBV5-1|.
CASTLGTTNEKLFF
TGCGCCAGCACTCTCGGAACAACTAATGAAAAACTGTTTTTT
>.|TRBJ1-2|TRBV28|.
CASSSAEKKNYGYTF
TGTGCCAGCAGTTCCGCCGAAAAAAAGAACTATGGCTACACCTTC
>.|TRBJ2-4|TRBV6-1|.
CASIPRGKNIQYF
TGTGCCAGCATCCCGCGGGGCAAAAACATTCAGTACTTC
>.|TRBJ2-5|TRBV4-1|.
CASSQAGIQETQYF
TGCGCCAGCAGCCAAGCGGGGATACAAGAGACCCAGTACTTC
>few|TRBJ2-5|TRBV5-1|.
CASSLAGGTYEETQYF
TGCGCCAGCAGCTTGGCCGGGGGAACTTATGAAGAGACCCAGTACTTC
>few|TRBJ1-5|TRBV27|.
CASSPLNQPQHF
TGTGCCAGCAGTCCCCTCAATCAGCCCCAGCATTTT
>.|TRBJ2-2|TRBV6-5|.
CASTADGELFF
TGTGCCAGCACGGCAGACGGGGAGCTGTTTTTT
>many|TRBJ2-3|TRBV7-9|TRBD2
CASSLTSGVPTQYF
TGTGCCAGCAGCTTAACTAGCGGGGTACCGACGCAGTATTTT